Below, 20 T cell receptor beta chains from the same sample are listed, as sequenced in a study of OX40 agonist ivuxolimab in advanced cancers. The data were produced by immunoSEQ multiplex PCR, yet TCRdb's version contains in-frame clones alone and is incomplete. Here the sample spans around 73,000 clones, about 87% being singletons. The input for sequencing was CD4+ or CD8+ T cells sorted from blood, taken in a trial of the OX40 agonist ivuxolimab. Receptors were obtained from an adult with an advanced solid tumor such as melanoma, head and neck, liver or kidney cancer.

The V and J genes are TRBV18 and TRBJ2-1; 9 nucleotides align to TRBD2. The CDR3 length is 18 residues. V was pared by 1 base and J by 6 bases, with 13 bases of the junction left unmatched. Germline CDR1 and CDR2: KGHSH and LQKENI. The CDR3 DNA reads as TGTGCCAGCTCACCACTTGGTTTCGCAGCGGGAGGTTCCAATGAGCAGTTCTTC. Translated, it gives CASSPLGFAAGGSNEQFF.

The chain recombines TRBV11-2 with TRBJ2-7; either TRBD1 or TRBD2 may supply D (5 bases each). CDR1 is SGHAT and CDR2 is FQNNGV in the germline V gene. There are 13 residues in the CDR3. V was shortened by 5 bases and J by 1 base, with 9 bases between the two germline ends. CDR3 in amino acids: CASSRGRSYEQYF. CDR3 in DNA: TGTGCCAGCAGCCGGGGACGATCCTACGAGCAGTACTTC.

The CDR3 loop is CACQGNRNQPQHF. CDR3 sequence (DNA): TGTGCCTGCCAGGGGAATCGCAATCAGCCCCAGCATTTT. The chain has TRBV30 and TRBJ1-5; tentatively, D is TRBD1 (6 bases). The CDR3 sequence is 13 residues long. Germline V gene data show CDR1 as GTSNPN and CDR2 as SVGIG (reference sequence). The V and J ends lost 6 bases and 2 bases respectively, with 11 bases between them.

This chain links TRBV7-9 with TRBJ2-3; 13 nucleotides agree with TRBD2. The CDR3 loop spans 16 amino acids. With V trimmed by 5 bases and J by 4 bases, 6 bases remained unmatched. CDR1 SEHNR and CDR2 FQNEAQ come from the germline V gene (reference sequence). DNA of the CDR3: TGTGCCAGCAGCCGGGGGACTAGCGGGAACGCAGATACGCAGTATTTT. Translation gives CASSRGTSGNADTQYF.

The rearrangement joins TRBV4-1 to TRBJ2-7; 10 positions match TRBD2. The CDR3 has 16 residues. Germline loops: CDR1 MGHRA, CDR2 YSYEKL. V gave up 2 bases and J gave up 4 bases; unmatched junction bases: 8. The CDR3 is CASSQPIAGGRYEQYF. For the CDR3, the DNA is TGCGCCAGCAGCCAACCTATAGCGGGAGGAAGATACGAGCAGTACTTC.

This clone was detected only once. The chain combines TRBV10-3 with TRBJ2-1; 7 bases line up with TRBD1. V gave up 2 bases and J gave up 1 base; unmatched junction bases: 5. The CDR3 length is 16 residues. CDR1 is ENHRY, CDR2 SYGVKD, per germline. The CDR3 spells CAISEGHRGSYNEQFF. The CDR3 DNA reads TGTGCCATCAGTGAGGGACACAGGGGATCCTACAATGAGCAGTTCTTC.

CDR3 region: CASSFYTSAAREQYF. The CDR3 coding sequence is TGTGCCAGCAGTTTCTATACGTCGGCAGCGAGGGAGCAGTACTTC. This chain uses TRBV28 with TRBJ2-7; D gene ambiguous. Trimming pared 3 bases from V and 7 bases from J, leaving 19 bases between. The CDR3 is made up of 15 amino acids. Germline CDR1 MDHEN, CDR2 SYDVKM.

V is TRBV15 and J is TRBJ1-1, with D uncertain. The ends were cut back, 2 bases at V and 7 bases at J, with 8 bases in the middle. The CDR3 totals 12 residues. Germline CDR1 and CDR2: LNHNV and YYDKDF (reference sequence). DNA for the CDR3: TGTGCCACCAGCAGACGCGTAAATGAAGCTTTCTTT. Its translation is CATSRRVNEAFF.

This clone was recorded a few times. The genes are TRBV29-1 and TRBJ2-6, with TRBD1 matching over 8 bases. CDR3 length equals 15 residues. V trimming: 5 bases; J trimming: 1 base; junction bases outside the gene matches: 4. Germline CDR1 and CDR2: SQVTM and ANQGSEA. CDR3 loop: CSVPRGPSGANVLTF. As DNA, the CDR3 is TGCAGCGTTCCCAGGGGGCCTTCTGGGGCCAACGTCCTGACTTTC.

This CDR3 is CASSISPPGGGQPQHF. CDR3 DNA sequence: TGTGCCAGTAGTATCTCCCCACCTGGGGGGGGACAGCCCCAGCATTTT. The rearrangement links TRBV19 to TRBJ1-5, with D maybe TRBD1 (5 bases). Trimming removed 3 bases from V and 7 bases from J, with 19 bases in between. The germline CDR1 and CDR2 sequences are LNHDA and SQIVND (reference sequence). The CDR3 contains 16 residues.

The chain is built from TRBV14 and TRBJ2-7, with no clear D. V lost 1 base, J lost 0 bases, and 16 bases lay in between. Looked up from germline, CDR1 is SGHDN and CDR2 is FVKESK. This CDR3 spans 17 amino acids. CDR3 in DNA: TGTGCCAGCAGCCAAGGACGTCAGAGCCCTAGCTCCTACGAGCAGTACTTC. It yields the protein CASSQGRQSPSSYEQYF.

This sequence joins TRBV2 and TRBJ1-1, with D maybe TRBD1 (6 bases). The V end was cut by 5 bases, the J end by 6 bases, with 25 bases between. In germline, CDR1 is SNHLY, CDR2 FYNNEI. The CDR3 is 17 amino acids. For the CDR3, the DNA is TGTGCCAGCAGTCCACGACATCTGGTCGTTGCAGGGGCTGAAGCTTTCTTT. Protein product: CASSPRHLVVAGAEAFF.

The rearrangement joins TRBV6-6 to TRBJ1-1; 9 bases line up with TRBD1. The V segment lost 5 bases and the J segment 0 bases; nucleotides outside the gene matches: 7. Germline V CDR1 and CDR2: MNHNY, SVGAGI (reference sequence). The CDR3 runs to 16 residues. This CDR3 reads CASSPRDRALNTEAFF. The CDR3 nucleotides read TGTGCCAGCAGTCCCCGGGACAGGGCCTTGAACACTGAAGCTTTCTTT.

The rearrangement joins TRBV19 to TRBJ2-1; unclear D gene. Germline V CDR1 and CDR2: LNHDA, SQIVND (reference sequence). This CDR3 has 13 amino acids. Trimming cost V 6 bases and J 5 bases, with 11 bases left between them. CDR3 region: CASRTGGHNEQFF. In DNA, the CDR3 is TGTGCCAGTAGGACGGGCGGACACAATGAGCAGTTCTTC.

V usage is TRBV6-5 and J usage is TRBJ1-5; the D gene is possibly TRBD1 (6 bases). The CDR3 length is 15 residues. Trimming took off 6 bases at V and 3 bases at J, with 15 bases between the two ends. CDR1 and CDR2 (germline): MNHEY, SVGAGI. CDR3 coding DNA: TGTGCCAGCAGCCCCGTCGGGGGCTACAATCAGCCCCAGCATTTT. This codes for CASSPVGGYNQPQHF.

The chain employs TRBV19 and TRBJ2-4; D perhaps matches TRBD2 (6 bases). Germline lookup yields CDR1 LNHDA and CDR2 SQIVND (reference sequence). Between the trimmed V and J ends, which lost 6 bases and 0 bases, there was a span of 15 bases. The CDR3 is made up of 16 amino acids. DNA of the CDR3: TGTGCCAGTAGCCTCGGGAGAAAGGGAGCCAAAAACATTCAGTACTTC. Its protein is CASSLGRKGAKNIQYF. Full variable domain (outside the CDR3, taken from reference TRBV19 and TRBJ2-4): DGGITQSPKYLFRKEGQNVTLSCEQNLNHDAMYWYRQDPGQGLRLIYYSQIVNDFQKGDIAEGYSVSREKKESFPLTVTSAQKNPTAFYLCASSLGRKGAKNIQYFGAGTRLSVL.

CDR3 protein: CASSNGSNTAHNEQFF. CDR3 DNA sequence: TGTGCCAGCAGCAACGGATCCAACACGGCTCACAATGAGCAGTTCTTC. J is TRBJ2-1 and V is TRBV21-1. TRBV21-1 is a documented pseudogene. This CDR3 has 16 amino acids.

The chain links TRBV2 to TRBJ2-7; TRBD1 is a possible D gene (6 bases). Trimming shortened V by 8 bases and J by 3 bases, and 14 bases separated the two germline ends. Germline V gene sequence: CDR1 SNHLY, CDR2 FYNNEI. This CDR3 has 13 amino acids. CDR3 coding DNA: TGTGCCAGCGGCCGGGACACTCTCTACGAGCAGTACTTC. This gives the protein CASGRDTLYEQYF. The variable domain in full, with the rest retrieved from reference TRBV2 and TRBJ2-7, is EPEVTQTPSHQVTQMGQEVILRCVPISNHLYFYWYRQILGQKVEFLVSFYNNEISEKSEIFDDQFSVERPDGSNFTLKIRSTKLEDSAMYFCASGRDTLYEQYFGPGTRLTVT.

The V gene is TRBV2, the J gene TRBJ2-7; D tentatively reads TRBD1 or TRBD2 (5 bases each). Trimming stripped 3 bases from V and 9 bases from J, with 18 bases between. Germline V gene sequence: CDR1 SNHLY, CDR2 FYNNEI. This CDR3 is built from 14 residues. CDR3 DNA: TGTGCCAGCAGTGAGTTTAGTTCAGGGAGTGCGCAGTACTTC. It is translated as CASSEFSSGSAQYF.

The chain has TRBV5-4 and TRBJ2-3, with 7 bases fitting TRBD2. This CDR3 contains 16 residues. Germline V gene data show CDR1 as SGHNT and CDR2 as YYREEE (reference sequence). Trimming took 2 bases from V and 4 from J; bases not matched to a gene: 10. CDR3 protein: CASSFFQRERSDTQYF. DNA of the CDR3: TGTGCCAGCAGCTTTTTCCAGCGGGAAAGATCAGATACGCAGTATTTT.